This is a list of T cell receptor beta chains from one sample in a study of OX40 agonist ivuxolimab in advanced cancers. Generated by immunoSEQ multiplex PCR, the TCRdb table keeps only in-frame clones and is missing some. The sample consists of about 29,000 clones, roughly 86% of them appearing once. Here the sequenced sample was CD4+ or CD8+ T cells sorted from blood, taken in a trial of the OX40 agonist ivuxolimab. Source of these receptors: an adult with an advanced solid tumor such as melanoma, head and neck, liver or kidney cancer. CDR3s include the opening cysteine and the closing phenylalanine or tryptophan. The order of the fields is V gene, clone size, D gene, J gene, CDR3 length, CDR3 DNA, CDR3 protein. D genes are given only for firm matches. Size values are once, few and many counts, or a class for expanded clones, and some rows have none.

>TRBV2|once|NA|TRBJ1-6|13
TGTGCCAGCAGTGAATGGGGGCCCTCACCCCTCCACTTT
CASSEWGPSPLHF
>TRBV12-5|NA|NA|TRBJ1-2|13
TGTGCTAGTGGTTTGAATGGGGTGGACGGCTACACCTTC
CASGLNGVDGYTF
>TRBV6-5|NA|TRBD1|TRBJ1-1|15
TGTGCCAGCAGTTCCGTGACAGGGTGGGGGGCTGAAGCTTTCTTT
CASSSVTGWGAEAFF
>TRBV27|few|NA|TRBJ1-5|13
TGTGCCAGCAGCCCAGGACAGTATCAGCCCCAGCATTTT
CASSPGQYQPQHF
>TRBV6-6|NA|NA|TRBJ1-1|13
TGTGCCAGCAGTTACGAAGTGGGGCGTGGGGCTTTCTTT
CASSYEVGRGAFF
>TRBV19|NA|NA|TRBJ1-1|13
TGTGCCAGTAGTATGACAGTGAACACTGAAGCTTTCTTT
CASSMTVNTEAFF
>TRBV19|NA|NA|TRBJ1-1|15
TGTGCCAGTAGTATCAACCCGTACATGAACACTGAAGCTTTCTTT
CASSINPYMNTEAFF
>TRBV25-1|NA|NA|TRBJ1-2|13
TGTGCCAGCGGTCCGGACGGTAACTATGGCTACACCTTC
CASGPDGNYGYTF
>TRBV19|few|NA|TRBJ2-7|11
TGTGCCAGCAGGGGAGGCTACGAGCAGTACTTC
CASRGGYEQYF
>TRBV7-3|NA|NA|TRBJ2-3|15
TGTGCCAGCAGCTTAACGGGGGCAGGGACAGATACGCAGTATTTT
CASSLTGAGTDTQYF
>TRBV6-1|once|TRBD2|TRBJ2-5|20
TGTGCCAGCAGTGAAGCCCTAACCGCACTAGCGGACGGATCCCAAGAGACCCAGTACTTC
CASSEALTALADGSQETQYF
>TRBV29-1|NA|TRBD1|TRBJ1-1|14
TGCAGCGCTAGGACAGGGGGCAGTAACACTGAAGCTTTCTTT
CSARTGGSNTEAFF
>TRBV12-5|NA|TRBD1|TRBJ1-2|16
TGTGCTAGTGGTTTGGGCCTTCTTGACAGGGGAGATGGCTACACCTTC
CASGLGLLDRGDGYTF
>TRBV11-3|NA|NA|TRBJ1-1|12
TGTGCCAGCAGTTCGACAGGTATGGGAGCTTTCTTT
CASSSTGMGAFF
>TRBV4-1|once|TRBD2|TRBJ2-3|17
TGCGCCAGCAGCCAAGAACTAGCGGGGGGGAGCACAGATACGCAGTATTTT
CASSQELAGGSTDTQYF
>TRBV7-9|NA|NA|TRBJ2-1|14
TGTGCCAGCAGCTTAGCGCTACGGCTAGGTGAGCAGTTCTTC
CASSLALRLGEQFF
>TRBV6-5|NA|NA|TRBJ2-4|15
TGTGCCAGCAGTTGGGGGGTAGAAGCCAAAAACATTCAGTACTTC
CASSWGVEAKNIQYF
>TRBV5-6|NA|NA|TRBJ2-5|14
TGTGCCAGCAGCTTCGGAGACCTCTTGGAGACCCAGTACTTC
CASSFGDLLETQYF
>TRBV27|NA|NA|TRBJ2-7|14
TGTGCCAGCAGTTTCGAGGGAGTAGGGTACGAGCAGTACTTC
CASSFEGVGYEQYF
>TRBV11-2|NA|NA|TRBJ2-7|12
TGTGCCAGCAGCAGAGGCAGCTACGAGCAGTACTTC
CASSRGSYEQYF
>TRBV9|NA|NA|TRBJ2-1|15
TGTGCCAGCAGCCTCCAGGAAGGTCCCTACAATGAGCAGTTCTTC
CASSLQEGPYNEQFF
>TRBV28|NA|NA|TRBJ2-7|13
TGTGCCAGCAGTGGGGCTGCGGGCTACGAGCAGTACTTC
CASSGAAGYEQYF
>TRBV10-2|NA|TRBD1|TRBJ1-5|14
TGCGCCAGCAAACCAGGGGGGGGTAGGCGGCCCCAGCATTTT
CASKPGGGRRPQHF
>TRBV9|NA|TRBD1|TRBJ1-1|14
TGTGCCAGCAGCTTAGGGACAGACTACACTGAAGCTTTCTTT
CASSLGTDYTEAFF
>TRBV7-6|NA|TRBD2|TRBJ2-1|15
TGTGCCAGCAGCTTAGCGGGGGGGACGCACAATGAGCAGTTCTTC
CASSLAGGTHNEQFF
>TRBV5-1|NA|TRBD1|TRBJ1-5|16
TGCGCCAGCAGCCCCTACAGGGGGAGAAGCAATCAGCCCCAGCATTTT
CASSPYRGRSNQPQHF
>TRBV20-1|NA|NA|TRBJ2-3|11
TGCAGGACACCTAAAAGCGATACGCAGTATTTT
CRTPKSDTQYF
>TRBV7-9|NA|NA|TRBJ2-5|13
TGTGCCAGCAGCTTAAGCGTGGCGGAGACCCAGTACTTC
CASSLSVAETQYF
>TRBV4-1|NA|NA|TRBJ2-7|16
TGCGCCAGCAGCCATACCCCCCTCGCGAGCTCCTACGAGCAGTACTTC
CASSHTPLASSYEQYF
>TRBV28|NA|TRBD1|TRBJ2-5|14
TGTGCCAGCAGGACACAGGGGCTTGGTGAGACCCAGTACTTC
CASRTQGLGETQYF
>TRBV21-1|NA|NA|TRBJ2-4|17
TGTGCCAGCAGCAAAGGACGGCCGCCGCCAGCCAAAAACATTCAGTACTTC
CASSKGRPPPAKNIQYF
>TRBV29-1|NA|NA|TRBJ2-7|11
TGCAGCGTTCCCATCGGTGGGTGGCAGTACTTC
CSVPIGGWQYF
>TRBV9|NA|TRBD2|TRBJ2-1|15
TGTGCCAGCAGCGTAGATGGCGGGGGTGTGGGTGAGCAGTTCTTC
CASSVDGGGVGEQFF
>TRBV6-1|NA|NA|TRBJ1-1|14
TGTGCCAGCATTTACGGGCCGTATTACACTGAAGCTTTCTTT
CASIYGPYYTEAFF
>TRBV28|NA|TRBD1|TRBJ1-2|15
TGTGCCAGCAGATTCCCGACAGGGGGGGCCTATGGCTACACCTTC
CASRFPTGGAYGYTF
>TRBV28|NA|NA|TRBJ2-5|13
TGTGCCAGCAGTTTTGGTCAGCAAGAGACCCAGTACTTC
CASSFGQQETQYF
>TRBV7-8|NA|NA|TRBJ2-2|15
TGTGCCAGCAGCTTGGGCAGCGCGAACACCGGGGAGCTGTTTTTT
CASSLGSANTGELFF
>TRBV6-1|NA|NA|TRBJ1-2|14
TGTGCCAGCAGTGAAGGGGGCGCGGTCTCTGGCTACACCTTC
CASSEGGAVSGYTF
>TRBV4-1|NA|NA|TRBJ1-5|16
TGCGCCAGCAGCCAATCCGGGGGCGAGGGCGGTCAGCCCCAGCATTTT
CASSQSGGEGGQPQHF
>TRBV4-2|once|NA|TRBJ2-4|17
TGTGCCAGCAGCCAAGGAGCCCCAGTGGTGGCCAAAAACATTCAGTACTTC
CASSQGAPVVAKNIQYF
>TRBV29-1|NA|NA|TRBJ1-1|11
TGCAGCGCCCCGCAGGGAACTGAAGCTTTCTTT
CSAPQGTEAFF
>TRBV10-3|NA|TRBD2|TRBJ2-3|14
TGTGCCATCAGTGAGACTAGCGGGGCAGATACGCAGTATTTT
CAISETSGADTQYF
>TRBV5-6|NA|NA|TRBJ1-6|14
TGTGCCAGCAGCTTGGGCAGGGGTGCTTCACCCCTCCACTTT
CASSLGRGASPLHF
>TRBV28|NA|NA|TRBJ1-2|15
TGTGCCAGCAGTTGGGGGATGGTTGGGGGAGGTGGCTACACCTTC
CASSWGMVGGGGYTF
>TRBV30|once|NA|TRBJ1-2|15
TGTGCCTCAAGAGGTGCATCCGACTTTGACTATGGCTACACCTTC
CASRGASDFDYGYTF
>TRBV6-5|NA|NA|TRBJ2-7|16
TGTGCCAGCAGTTACACCCAGTCCAGGGGCGCCTACGAGCAGTACTTC
CASSYTQSRGAYEQYF
>TRBV10-2|NA|NA|TRBJ2-7|14
TGCGCCAGCACCCAGCCTCAGGGGAATTACGAGCAGTACTTC
CASTQPQGNYEQYF
>TRBV7-9|NA|NA|TRBJ1-1|14
TGTGCCAGCAGCTTCTCTCTGGGTAACACTGAAGCTTTCTTT
CASSFSLGNTEAFF